Shown below are 20 T cell receptor beta chains from a single sample sequenced in a study of cytomegalovirus exposure and HLA in healthy donors. 60 Vbeta and 13 Jbeta primers were used in PCR. Using immunoSEQ multiplex PCR, the repertoire was profiled, and TCRdb retains in-frame clones only, with some absent. The data show some 95,000 clones, approximately 71% seen once. Sequencing was performed on PBMCs. The receptors were gathered from a woman younger than 35 in good health and CMV-seropositive.

The V and J genes are TRBV28 and TRBJ1-4; possible D gene TRBD1, 5 bases. CDR1 is MDHEN, CDR2 SYDVKM, per germline. The CDR3 runs 14 residues. The V end lost 10 bases, the J end lost 7 bases, and 19 bases lay between the germline ends. The CDR3 DNA follows: TGTGCCACCACCCGACTTCCCGGGGGTGAAAAACTGTTTTTT. It is translated as CATTRLPGGEKLFF. The full variable domain, completed using reference TRBV28 and TRBJ1-4, is DVKVTQSSRYLVKRTGEKVFLECVQDMDHENMFWYRQDPGLGLRLIYFSYDVKMKEKGDIPEGYSVSREKKERFSLILESASTNQTSMYLCATTRLPGGEKLFFGSGTQLSVL.

The chain links TRBV6-1 to TRBJ1-1; a weak D match, TRBD1 (5 bases). V was trimmed by 2 bases and J by 7 bases, leaving 11 bases between them. Germline V gene lookup returns CDR1 MNHNS and CDR2 SASEGT. The CDR3 has 13 residues. Written as DNA, the CDR3 is TGTGCCAGCAGTGAAAGGTTGCAGGGTGAAGCTTTCTTT. Amino acid sequence: CASSERLQGEAFF.

V gene TRBV2 combines with J gene TRBJ1-1; 11 bases align to TRBD1. This CDR3 spans 15 amino acids. J lost 3 bases, V lost 6 bases, and 6 bases had no gene match. The germline V gene has CDR1 SNHLY and CDR2 FYNNEI. The CDR3 nucleotides are TGTGCCAGCAGGGACAGGGGGCTCTCGGACACTGAAGCTTTCTTT. The encoded protein is CASRDRGLSDTEAFF. Drawing the rest from reference TRBV2 and TRBJ1-1, the complete variable domain is EPEVTQTPSHQVTQMGQEVILRCVPISNHLYFYWYRQILGQKVEFLVSFYNNEISEKSEIFDDQFSVERPDGSNFTLKIRSTKLEDSAMYFCASRDRGLSDTEAFFGQGTRLTVV.

Comment on this clone: The sample has other DNA sequences that encode this CDR3 too. This chain connects TRBV27 to TRBJ2-3; 9 nucleotides line up with TRBD2. The germline gives CDR1 MNHEY, CDR2 SMNVEV (reference sequence). With V trimmed by 2 bases and J by 0 bases, 3 bases remained unmatched. The CDR3 loop spans 16 amino acids. CDR3 nucleotides: TGTGCCAGCAGTTTAGCGGGAGGGCCGAGCACAGATACGCAGTATTTT. It yields the protein CASSLAGGPSTDTQYF.

This chain joins TRBV11-1 and TRBJ2-1; TRBD1 agrees at 9 bases. The CDR3 covers 15 residues. V was pared by 6 bases and J by 8 bases, with 11 bases of the junction left unmatched. Germline assignment: CDR1 SGHAT and CDR2 FQDESV (reference sequence). The CDR3 nucleotides read TGTGCCAGCAGAACGGAGGGGACAGGGTGGCATGAGCAGTTCTTC. Protein product: CASRTEGTGWHEQFF.

This clone has more than one count but fewer than ten. The rearrangement joins TRBV6-5 to TRBJ2-7, with D perhaps matching TRBD2 (6 bases). Germline V gene sequence: CDR1 MNHEY, CDR2 SVGAGI. V dropped 5 bases and J dropped 4 bases, with 15 bases sitting between them. This CDR3 has 14 residues. CDR3 sequence: CASSVGGNSYEQYF. As DNA, the CDR3 is TGTGCCAGCAGTGTCGGAGGGAACTCTTACGAGCAGTACTTC.

The J gene is TRBJ1-5, the V gene TRBV19, with D maybe TRBD1 (6 bases). This CDR3 contains 16 residues. The V gene lost 4 bases and the J gene lost 9 bases, with 22 bases spanning the gap. The germline gives CDR1 LNHDA, CDR2 SQIVND (reference sequence). CDR3 protein: CASSTYRDVVARPQHF. The CDR3 DNA reads TGTGCCAGTAGTACTTACAGGGACGTGGTCGCGCGGCCCCAGCATTTT.

This clone was observed once. The chain links TRBV25-1 to TRBJ2-2; weak D call: TRBD2 (6 bases). The V and J ends lost 4 bases and 4 bases respectively, with 7 bases between them. Per the germline V gene, CDR1 is MGHDK and CDR2 is SYGVNS. This CDR3 spans 13 amino acids. The CDR3 reads CASSVGGTGELFF. The CDR3 coding sequence is TGTGCCAGCAGTGTGGGGGGCACCGGGGAGCTGTTTTTT.

The CDR3 DNA reads as TGTGCCAGCAGCTCCCCTGACAGGGATAATTCACCCCTCCACTTT. Encoded protein: CASSSPDRDNSPLHF. The V gene is TRBV7-9, the J gene TRBJ1-6, with 7 positions matching TRBD1. After removal of 4 bases from V and 5 bases from J, the junction contained 5 bases not matched to a gene. This CDR3 has 15 amino acids. Germline V gene sequence: CDR1 SEHNR, CDR2 FQNEAQ (reference sequence).

The rearrangement links TRBV19 to TRBJ2-5; 11 positions match TRBD2. Trimming at V came to 5 bases and at J to 5 bases, leaving 7 bases not matched to a gene. This CDR3 has 15 amino acids. The V gene's germline CDR1 is LNHDA and CDR2 SQIVND (reference sequence). Here the CDR3 reads CASSSTSGIVETQYF. The CDR3 coding sequence is TGTGCCAGTAGTTCGACTAGCGGGATCGTGGAGACCCAGTACTTC.

The sample holds a few counts of this clone. The chain uses TRBV6-5 and TRBJ1-1, with TRBD1 matching over 10 bases. CDR3 length equals 13 residues. Trimming at V came to 5 bases and at J to 3 bases, leaving 0 bases not matched to a gene. Looked up from germline, CDR1 is MNHEY and CDR2 is SVGAGI. CDR3 nucleotides: TGTGCCAGCAGTGACAGGGGGCACACTGAAGCTTTCTTT. It codes for CASSDRGHTEAFF.

This chain links TRBV29-1 with TRBJ1-3; TRBD1 matches 11 bases. Germline V CDR1 and CDR2: SQVTM, ANQGSEA. The CDR3 sequence is 17 residues long. V lost 4 bases and J lost 2; bases outside the gene matches: 10. The CDR3 nucleotides are TGCAGCGTTGTGGACAGGGGGCAACAGTCTCCTGGAAACACCATATATTTT. Translating gives CSVVDRGQQSPGNTIYF.

V is TRBV7-3 and J is TRBJ2-1; 9 bases map to TRBD2. The CDR3 contains 20 residues. J was trimmed by 10 bases and V by 1 base; bases with no gene match: 23. Germline values: CDR1 SGHTA, CDR2 FQGTGA. The CDR3 DNA is TGTGCCAGCAGCTTAAGTCGGCGGGAGGGCCCTACTATCAACCGAGTCGAGCAGTTCTTC. Protein product: CASSLSRREGPTINRVEQFF.

This clone was recorded a few times. This chain joins TRBV9 and TRBJ1-3; 7 positions match TRBD1. The length of the CDR3 is 16 residues. Germline assignment: CDR1 SGDLS and CDR2 YYNGEE. With 3 bases clipped from V and 0 bases from J, the junction kept 6 bases outside the gene matches. The CDR3 DNA sequence: TGTGCCAGCAGCGCGGACAGGACCAACTCTGGAAACACCATATATTTT. Translated: CASSADRTNSGNTIYF.

This clone was detected a few times. The chain joins TRBV7-2 to TRBJ1-5; no definite D call. The CDR3 totals 14 residues. The V and J ends lost 2 bases and 0 bases respectively, with 5 bases between them. CDR1 SGHTA and CDR2 FQGNSA come from the germline V gene. CDR3 DNA: TGTGCCAGCAGCTTAACTAATAGCAATCAGCCCCAGCATTTT. This gives the protein CASSLTNSNQPQHF.

This clone was picked up a small number of times. The chain uses TRBV4-3 and TRBJ2-2; 7 nucleotides align to TRBD1. The CDR3 totals 16 residues. Germline V gene lookup returns CDR1 LGHNA and CDR2 YSLEER. V lost 1 base and J lost 8; bases outside the gene matches: 10. CDR3 DNA: TGCGCCAGCAGCCAAGGGCAAGGGGGCAAAGCAGGGGAGCTGTTTTTT. Translation gives CASSQGQGGKAGELFF.

This clone was counted a single time. The J gene is TRBJ1-6, the V gene TRBV5-1, with D possibly TRBD1 on 6 matching bases. The CDR3 contains 14 residues. Trimming stripped 3 bases from V and 7 bases from J, with 11 bases between. CDR1 SGHRS and CDR2 YFSETQ come from the germline V gene. CDR3 amino acids: CASSSRGGNSPLHF. CDR3 DNA: TGCGCCAGCAGCTCAAGGGGGGGGAATTCACCCCTCCACTTT.

The J gene is TRBJ2-7, the V gene TRBV7-2; 8 bases are a match to TRBD1. J was trimmed by 2 bases and V by 5 bases; bases with no gene match: 5. The CDR3 spans 14 residues. CDR1 and CDR2 (germline): SGHTA, FQGNSA. This CDR3 reads CASSRTGFTYEQYF. The DNA of the CDR3 is TGTGCCAGCAGCCGGACAGGGTTTACCTACGAGCAGTACTTC. The whole variable domain, remainder taken from reference TRBV7-2 and TRBJ2-7, is GAGVSQSPSNKVTEKGKDVELRCDPISGHTALYWYRQSLGQGLEFLIYFQGNSAPDKSGLPSDRFSAERTGGSVSTLTIQRTQQEDSAVYLCASSRTGFTYEQYFGPGTRLTVT.

The chain is built from TRBV6-5 and TRBJ1-1; D is ambiguous. Germline-derived CDR1 and CDR2 are MNHEY and SVGAGI. The V end was cut by 4 bases, the J end by 5 bases, with 11 bases between. CDR3 length equals 13 residues. In DNA form, the CDR3 reads TGTGCCAGCAGTTCTTACGGGGAGACTGAAGCTTTCTTT. It encodes CASSSYGETEAFF.

The chain recombines TRBV7-9 with TRBJ1-1; no definite D call. Trimming shortened V by 1 base and J by 0 bases, and 6 bases separated the two germline ends. The CDR3 is 14 residues long. CDR1 and CDR2 from the germline V gene are SEHNR and FQNEAQ (reference sequence). CDR3 in DNA: TGTGCCAGCAGCTTAGTCTCTGTGAACACTGAAGCTTTCTTT. Translated, it gives CASSLVSVNTEAFF.